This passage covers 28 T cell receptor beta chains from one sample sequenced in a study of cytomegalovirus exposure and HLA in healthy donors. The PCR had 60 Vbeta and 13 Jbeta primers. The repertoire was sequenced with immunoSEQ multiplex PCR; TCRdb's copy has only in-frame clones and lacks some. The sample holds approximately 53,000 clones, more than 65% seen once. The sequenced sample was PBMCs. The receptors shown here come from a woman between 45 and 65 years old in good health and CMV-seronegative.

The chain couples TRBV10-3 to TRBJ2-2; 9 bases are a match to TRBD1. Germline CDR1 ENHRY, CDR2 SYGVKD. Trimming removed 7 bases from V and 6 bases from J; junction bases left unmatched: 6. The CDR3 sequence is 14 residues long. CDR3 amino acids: CAITRDRESGELFF. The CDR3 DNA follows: TGTGCCATCACCCGGGACAGGGAGTCCGGGGAGCTGTTTTTT.

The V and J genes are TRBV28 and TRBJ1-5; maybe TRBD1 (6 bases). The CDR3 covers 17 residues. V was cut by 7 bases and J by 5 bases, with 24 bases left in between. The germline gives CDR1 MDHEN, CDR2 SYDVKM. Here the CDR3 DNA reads TGTGCCAGCACCATCCAGGGGTATGGACAGATCCATCAGCCCCAGCATTTT. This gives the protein CASTIQGYGQIHQPQHF.

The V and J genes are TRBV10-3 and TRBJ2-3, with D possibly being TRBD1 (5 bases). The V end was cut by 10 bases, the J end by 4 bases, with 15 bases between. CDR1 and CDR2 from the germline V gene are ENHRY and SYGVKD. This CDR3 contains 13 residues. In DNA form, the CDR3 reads TGTGCCAGCATCAGGGAACATCCAGATACGCAGTATTTT. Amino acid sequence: CASIREHPDTQYF.

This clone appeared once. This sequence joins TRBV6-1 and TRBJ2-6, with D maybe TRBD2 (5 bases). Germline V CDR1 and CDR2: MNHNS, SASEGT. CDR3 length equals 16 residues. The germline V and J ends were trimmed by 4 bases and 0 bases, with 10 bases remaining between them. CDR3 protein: CASSGGLTSGANVLTF. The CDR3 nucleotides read TGTGCCAGCAGTGGCGGGTTGACCTCTGGGGCCAACGTCCTGACTTTC.

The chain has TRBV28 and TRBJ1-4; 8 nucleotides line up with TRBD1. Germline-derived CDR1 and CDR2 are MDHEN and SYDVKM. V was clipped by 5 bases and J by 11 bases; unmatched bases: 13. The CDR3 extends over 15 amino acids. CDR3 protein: CASSLSGTGLWKLFF. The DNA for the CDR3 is TGTGCCAGCAGTCTCTCCGGGACAGGTTTGTGGAAACTGTTTTTT.

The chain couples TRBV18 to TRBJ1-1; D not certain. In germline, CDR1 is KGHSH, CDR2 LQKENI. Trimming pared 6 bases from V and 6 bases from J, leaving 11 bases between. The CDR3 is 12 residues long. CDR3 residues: CASSPVRAEAFF. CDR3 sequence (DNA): TGTGCCAGCTCCCCCGTCCGCGCTGAAGCTTTCTTT.

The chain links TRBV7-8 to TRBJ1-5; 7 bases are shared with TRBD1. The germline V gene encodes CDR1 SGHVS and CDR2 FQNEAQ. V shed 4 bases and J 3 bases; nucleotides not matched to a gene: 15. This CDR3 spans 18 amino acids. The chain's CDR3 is CASSWGVSTGNANQPQHF. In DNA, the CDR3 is TGTGCCAGCAGCTGGGGGGTATCGACAGGGAATGCCAATCAGCCCCAGCATTTT.

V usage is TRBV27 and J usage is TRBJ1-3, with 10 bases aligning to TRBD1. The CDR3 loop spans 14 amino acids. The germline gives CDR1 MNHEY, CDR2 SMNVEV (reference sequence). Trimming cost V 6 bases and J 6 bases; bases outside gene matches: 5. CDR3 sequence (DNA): TGTGCCAGCAGCCGGGGGACAGGGGAAAACACCATATATTTT. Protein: CASSRGTGENTIYF.

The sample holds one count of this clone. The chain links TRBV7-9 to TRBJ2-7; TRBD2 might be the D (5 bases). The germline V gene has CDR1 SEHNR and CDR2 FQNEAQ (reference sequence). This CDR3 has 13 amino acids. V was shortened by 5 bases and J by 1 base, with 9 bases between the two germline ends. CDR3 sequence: CASSPGISYEQYF. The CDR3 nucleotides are TGTGCCAGCAGCCCCGGGATATCCTACGAGCAGTACTTC.

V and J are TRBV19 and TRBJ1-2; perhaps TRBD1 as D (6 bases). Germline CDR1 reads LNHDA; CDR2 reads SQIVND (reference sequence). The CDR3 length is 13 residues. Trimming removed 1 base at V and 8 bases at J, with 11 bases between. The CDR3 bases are TGTGCCAGTAGTATAGTCCGACAGGAAGGCTACACCTTC. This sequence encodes CASSIVRQEGYTF.

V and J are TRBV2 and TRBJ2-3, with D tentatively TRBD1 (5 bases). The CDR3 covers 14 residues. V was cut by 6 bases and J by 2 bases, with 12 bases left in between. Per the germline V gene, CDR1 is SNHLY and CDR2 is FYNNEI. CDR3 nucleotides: TGTGCCAGCAGGCTCGACAGACACACAGATACGCAGTATTTT. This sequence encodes CASRLDRHTDTQYF.

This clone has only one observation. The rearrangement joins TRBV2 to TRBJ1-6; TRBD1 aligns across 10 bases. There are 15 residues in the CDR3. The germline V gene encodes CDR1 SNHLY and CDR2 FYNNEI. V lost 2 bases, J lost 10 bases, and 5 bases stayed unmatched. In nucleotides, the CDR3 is TGTGCCAGCAGTGAAACGGGACAGGGGAAATCACCCCTCCACTTT. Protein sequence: CASSETGQGKSPLHF.

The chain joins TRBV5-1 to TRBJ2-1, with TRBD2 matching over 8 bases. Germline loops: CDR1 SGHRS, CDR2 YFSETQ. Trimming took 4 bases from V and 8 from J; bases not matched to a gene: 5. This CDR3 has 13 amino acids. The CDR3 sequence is CASSLQAGDEQFF. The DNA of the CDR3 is TGCGCCAGCAGCCTCCAAGCGGGGGATGAGCAGTTCTTC.

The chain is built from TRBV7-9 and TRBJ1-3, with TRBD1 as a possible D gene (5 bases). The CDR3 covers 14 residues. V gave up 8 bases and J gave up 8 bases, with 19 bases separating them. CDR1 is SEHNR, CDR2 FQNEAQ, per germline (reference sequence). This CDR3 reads CASARGGARDTIYF. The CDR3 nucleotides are TGTGCCAGCGCCAGAGGTGGGGCCCGGGACACCATATATTTT.

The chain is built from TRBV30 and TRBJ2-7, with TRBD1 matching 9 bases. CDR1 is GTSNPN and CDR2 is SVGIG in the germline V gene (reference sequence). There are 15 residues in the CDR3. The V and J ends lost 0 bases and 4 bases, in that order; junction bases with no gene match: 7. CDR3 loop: CAWSVRRTGDYEQYF. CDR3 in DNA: TGTGCCTGGAGTGTGCGCCGGACAGGGGATTACGAGCAGTACTTC.

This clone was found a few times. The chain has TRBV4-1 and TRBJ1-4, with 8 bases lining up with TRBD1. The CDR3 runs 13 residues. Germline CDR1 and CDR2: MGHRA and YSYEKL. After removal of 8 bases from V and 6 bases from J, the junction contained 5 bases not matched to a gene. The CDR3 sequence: CASGGTGDEKLFF. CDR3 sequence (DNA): TGCGCCAGCGGGGGGACAGGAGATGAAAAACTGTTTTTT.

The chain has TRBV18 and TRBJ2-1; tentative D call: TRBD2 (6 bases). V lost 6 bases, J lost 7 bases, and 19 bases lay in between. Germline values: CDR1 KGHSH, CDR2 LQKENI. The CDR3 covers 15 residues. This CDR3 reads CASSPRPGLRNEQFF. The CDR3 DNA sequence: TGTGCCAGCTCCCCCCGACCGGGACTCCGAAATGAGCAGTTCTTC.

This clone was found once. CDR3 coding DNA: TGCGCCAGCAGCAGGTCCCAGGCCTACGAGCAGTACTTC. It is translated as CASSRSQAYEQYF. The chain links TRBV5-1 to TRBJ2-7; D call uncertain. CDR1 is SGHRS, CDR2 YFSETQ, per germline. The CDR3 loop spans 13 amino acids. The germline V and J ends were trimmed by 4 bases and 2 bases, with 10 bases remaining between them.

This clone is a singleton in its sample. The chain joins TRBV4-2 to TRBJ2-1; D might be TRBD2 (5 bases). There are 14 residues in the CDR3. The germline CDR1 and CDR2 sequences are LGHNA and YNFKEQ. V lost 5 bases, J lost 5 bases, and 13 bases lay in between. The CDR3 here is CASSKTGRDNEQFF. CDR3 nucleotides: TGTGCCAGCAGCAAAACGGGGAGAGACAATGAGCAGTTCTTC.

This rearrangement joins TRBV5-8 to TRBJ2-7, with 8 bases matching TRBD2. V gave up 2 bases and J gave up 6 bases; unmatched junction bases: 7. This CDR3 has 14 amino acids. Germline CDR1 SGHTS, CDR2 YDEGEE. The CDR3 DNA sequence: TGTGCCAGCAGCTTTGGCGGGGGGCGAAGCGAGCAGTACTTC. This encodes CASSFGGGRSEQYF. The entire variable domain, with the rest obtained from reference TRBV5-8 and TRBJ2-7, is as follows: EAGVTQSPTHLIKTRGQQATLRCSPISGHTSVYWYQQALGLGLQFLLWYDEGEERNRGNFPPRFSGRQFPNYSSELNVNALELEDSALYLCASSFGGGRSEQYFGPGTRLTVT.

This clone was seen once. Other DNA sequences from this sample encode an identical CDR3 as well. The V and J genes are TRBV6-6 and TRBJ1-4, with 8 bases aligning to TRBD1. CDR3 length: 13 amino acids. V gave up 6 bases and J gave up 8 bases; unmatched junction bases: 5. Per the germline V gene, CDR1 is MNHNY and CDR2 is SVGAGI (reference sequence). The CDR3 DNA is TGTGCCAGCAGCTATGGGACAGGCGAAAAACTGTTTTTT. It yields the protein CASSYGTGEKLFF.

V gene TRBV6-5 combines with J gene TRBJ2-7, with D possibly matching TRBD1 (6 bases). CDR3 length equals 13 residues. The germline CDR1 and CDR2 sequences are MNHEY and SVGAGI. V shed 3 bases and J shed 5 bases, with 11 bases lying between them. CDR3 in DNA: TGTGCCAGCAGTTATGGGCCAGGGGACGAGCAGTACTTC. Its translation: CASSYGPGDEQYF.

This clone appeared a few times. CDR3 amino acids: CASSSLAGELFF. In DNA form, the CDR3 reads TGTGCCAGCAGTTCCTTAGCCGGGGAGCTGTTTTTT. The chain joins TRBV6-5 to TRBJ2-2; D gene uncertain. The CDR3 consists of 12 residues. Trimming removed 4 bases from V and 6 bases from J, with 6 bases in between. In germline, CDR1 is MNHEY, CDR2 SVGAGI.

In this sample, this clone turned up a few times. The CDR3 loop reads CASSGTPEKLFF. In DNA form, the CDR3 reads TGTGCCAGCAGCGGGACACCGGAAAAACTGTTTTTT. V usage is TRBV2 and J usage is TRBJ1-4; D is possibly TRBD1 (6 bases). CDR1 SNHLY and CDR2 FYNNEI come from the germline V gene. The CDR3 loop spans 12 amino acids. Trimming removed 6 bases from V and 8 bases from J, with 10 bases in between.

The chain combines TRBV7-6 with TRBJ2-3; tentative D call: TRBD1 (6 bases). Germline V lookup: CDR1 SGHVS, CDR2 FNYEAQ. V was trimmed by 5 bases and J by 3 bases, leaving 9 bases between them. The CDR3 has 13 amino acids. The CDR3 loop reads CASSAGVTDTQYF. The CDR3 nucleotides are TGTGCCAGCAGCGCAGGGGTTACAGATACGCAGTATTTT.

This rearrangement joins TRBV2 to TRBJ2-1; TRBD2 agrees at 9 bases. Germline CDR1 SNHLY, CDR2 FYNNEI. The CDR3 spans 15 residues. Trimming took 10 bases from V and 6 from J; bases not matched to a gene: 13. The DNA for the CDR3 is TGTGCCATCCGCGGTAGGAGCGGGGGGTCCAATGAGCAGTTCTTC. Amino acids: CAIRGRSGGSNEQFF.

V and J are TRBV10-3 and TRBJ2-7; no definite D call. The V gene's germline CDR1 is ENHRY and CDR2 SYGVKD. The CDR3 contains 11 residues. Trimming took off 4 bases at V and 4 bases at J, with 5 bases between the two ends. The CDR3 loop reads CAISGSYEQYF. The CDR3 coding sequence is TGTGCCATCAGTGGCAGTTACGAGCAGTACTTC.

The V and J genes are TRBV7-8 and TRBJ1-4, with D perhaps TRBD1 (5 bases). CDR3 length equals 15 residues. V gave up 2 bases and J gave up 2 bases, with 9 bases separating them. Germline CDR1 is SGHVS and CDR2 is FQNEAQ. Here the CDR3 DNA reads TGTGCCAGCAGCTTAAATGGGGGGACTAATGAAAAACTGTTTTTT. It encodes CASSLNGGTNEKLFF.